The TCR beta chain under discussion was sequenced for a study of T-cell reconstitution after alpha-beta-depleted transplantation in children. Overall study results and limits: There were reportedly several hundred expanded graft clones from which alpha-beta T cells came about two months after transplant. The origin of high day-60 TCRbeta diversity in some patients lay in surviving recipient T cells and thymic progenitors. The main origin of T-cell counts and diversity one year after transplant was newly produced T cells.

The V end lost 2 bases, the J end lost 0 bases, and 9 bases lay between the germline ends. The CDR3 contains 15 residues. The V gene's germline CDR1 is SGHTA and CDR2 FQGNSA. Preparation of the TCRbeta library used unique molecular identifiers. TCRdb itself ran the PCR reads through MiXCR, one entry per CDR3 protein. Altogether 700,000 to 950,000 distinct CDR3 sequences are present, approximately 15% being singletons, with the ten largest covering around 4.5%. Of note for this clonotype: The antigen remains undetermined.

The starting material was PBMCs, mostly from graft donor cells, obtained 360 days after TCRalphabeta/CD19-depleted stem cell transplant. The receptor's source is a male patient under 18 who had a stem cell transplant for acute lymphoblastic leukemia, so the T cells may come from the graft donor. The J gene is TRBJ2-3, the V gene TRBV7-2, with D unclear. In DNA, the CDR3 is TGTGCCAGCAGCTTATTAACCTTTAGCACAGATACGCAGTATTTT. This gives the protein CASSLLTFSTDTQYF.